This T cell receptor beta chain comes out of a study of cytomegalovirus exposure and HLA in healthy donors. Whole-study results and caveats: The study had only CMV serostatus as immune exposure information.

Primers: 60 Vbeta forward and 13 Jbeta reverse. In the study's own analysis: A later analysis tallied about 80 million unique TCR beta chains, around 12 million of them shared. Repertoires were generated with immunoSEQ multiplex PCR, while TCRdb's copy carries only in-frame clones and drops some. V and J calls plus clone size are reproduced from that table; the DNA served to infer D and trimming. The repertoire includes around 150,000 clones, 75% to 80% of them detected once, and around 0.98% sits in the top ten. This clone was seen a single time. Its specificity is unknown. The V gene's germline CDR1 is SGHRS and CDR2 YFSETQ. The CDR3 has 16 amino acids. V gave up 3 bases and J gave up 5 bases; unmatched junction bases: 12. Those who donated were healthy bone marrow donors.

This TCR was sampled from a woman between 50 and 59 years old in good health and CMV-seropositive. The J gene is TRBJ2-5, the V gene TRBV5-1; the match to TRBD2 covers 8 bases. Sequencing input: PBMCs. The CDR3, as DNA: TGCGCCAGCAGCTCCCAACTAGCGGACACGGGGGAGACCCAGTACTTC. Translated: CASSSQLADTGETQYF.